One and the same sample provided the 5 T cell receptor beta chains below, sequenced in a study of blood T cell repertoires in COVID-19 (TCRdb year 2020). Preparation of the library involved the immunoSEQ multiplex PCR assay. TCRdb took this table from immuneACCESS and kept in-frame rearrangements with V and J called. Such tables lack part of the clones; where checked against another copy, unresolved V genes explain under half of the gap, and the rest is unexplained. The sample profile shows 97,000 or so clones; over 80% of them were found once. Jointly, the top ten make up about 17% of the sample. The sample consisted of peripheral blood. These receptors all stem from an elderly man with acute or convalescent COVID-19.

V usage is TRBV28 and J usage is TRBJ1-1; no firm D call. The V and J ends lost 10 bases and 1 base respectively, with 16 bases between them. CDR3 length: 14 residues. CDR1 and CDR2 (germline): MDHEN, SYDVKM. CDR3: CATRWARANTEAFF. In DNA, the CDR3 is TGTGCCACTCGGTGGGCGCGGGCGAACACTGAAGCTTTCTTT. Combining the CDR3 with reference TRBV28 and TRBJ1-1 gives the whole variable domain DVKVTQSSRYLVKRTGEKVFLECVQDMDHENMFWYRQDPGLGLRLIYFSYDVKMKEKGDIPEGYSVSREKKERFSLILESASTNQTSMYLCATRWARANTEAFFGQGTRLTVV.

The CDR3 spells CASSQLRGYSGYTF. CDR3 coding DNA: TGCGCCAGCAGCCAACTAAGGGGGTATAGTGGCTACACCTTC. The chain employs TRBV4-3 and TRBJ1-2; possibly TRBD1 for D (6 bases). This CDR3 has 14 amino acids. The germline V gene encodes CDR1 LGHNA and CDR2 YSLEER. The V gene lost 2 bases and the J gene lost 7 bases, with 14 bases spanning the gap.

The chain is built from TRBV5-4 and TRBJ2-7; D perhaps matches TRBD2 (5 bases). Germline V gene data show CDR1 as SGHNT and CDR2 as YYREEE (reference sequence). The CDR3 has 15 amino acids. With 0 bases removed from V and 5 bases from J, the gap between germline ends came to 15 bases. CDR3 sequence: CASSLGGVVQNEQYF. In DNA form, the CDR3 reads TGTGCCAGCAGCTTGGGGGGAGTGGTTCAGAACGAGCAGTACTTC.

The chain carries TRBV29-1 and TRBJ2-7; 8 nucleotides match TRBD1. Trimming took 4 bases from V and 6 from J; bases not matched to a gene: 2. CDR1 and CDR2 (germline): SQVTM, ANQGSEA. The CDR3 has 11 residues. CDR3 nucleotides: TGCAGCGTTGCCAGGGGGCGCGAGCAGTACTTC. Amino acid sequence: CSVARGREQYF.

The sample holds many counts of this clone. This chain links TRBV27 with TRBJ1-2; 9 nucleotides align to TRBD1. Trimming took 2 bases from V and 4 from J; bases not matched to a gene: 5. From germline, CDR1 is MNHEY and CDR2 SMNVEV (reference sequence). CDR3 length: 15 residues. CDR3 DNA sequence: TGTGCCAGCAGTTTAACCAGGACAGGGGTCTATGGCTACACCTTC. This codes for CASSLTRTGVYGYTF.